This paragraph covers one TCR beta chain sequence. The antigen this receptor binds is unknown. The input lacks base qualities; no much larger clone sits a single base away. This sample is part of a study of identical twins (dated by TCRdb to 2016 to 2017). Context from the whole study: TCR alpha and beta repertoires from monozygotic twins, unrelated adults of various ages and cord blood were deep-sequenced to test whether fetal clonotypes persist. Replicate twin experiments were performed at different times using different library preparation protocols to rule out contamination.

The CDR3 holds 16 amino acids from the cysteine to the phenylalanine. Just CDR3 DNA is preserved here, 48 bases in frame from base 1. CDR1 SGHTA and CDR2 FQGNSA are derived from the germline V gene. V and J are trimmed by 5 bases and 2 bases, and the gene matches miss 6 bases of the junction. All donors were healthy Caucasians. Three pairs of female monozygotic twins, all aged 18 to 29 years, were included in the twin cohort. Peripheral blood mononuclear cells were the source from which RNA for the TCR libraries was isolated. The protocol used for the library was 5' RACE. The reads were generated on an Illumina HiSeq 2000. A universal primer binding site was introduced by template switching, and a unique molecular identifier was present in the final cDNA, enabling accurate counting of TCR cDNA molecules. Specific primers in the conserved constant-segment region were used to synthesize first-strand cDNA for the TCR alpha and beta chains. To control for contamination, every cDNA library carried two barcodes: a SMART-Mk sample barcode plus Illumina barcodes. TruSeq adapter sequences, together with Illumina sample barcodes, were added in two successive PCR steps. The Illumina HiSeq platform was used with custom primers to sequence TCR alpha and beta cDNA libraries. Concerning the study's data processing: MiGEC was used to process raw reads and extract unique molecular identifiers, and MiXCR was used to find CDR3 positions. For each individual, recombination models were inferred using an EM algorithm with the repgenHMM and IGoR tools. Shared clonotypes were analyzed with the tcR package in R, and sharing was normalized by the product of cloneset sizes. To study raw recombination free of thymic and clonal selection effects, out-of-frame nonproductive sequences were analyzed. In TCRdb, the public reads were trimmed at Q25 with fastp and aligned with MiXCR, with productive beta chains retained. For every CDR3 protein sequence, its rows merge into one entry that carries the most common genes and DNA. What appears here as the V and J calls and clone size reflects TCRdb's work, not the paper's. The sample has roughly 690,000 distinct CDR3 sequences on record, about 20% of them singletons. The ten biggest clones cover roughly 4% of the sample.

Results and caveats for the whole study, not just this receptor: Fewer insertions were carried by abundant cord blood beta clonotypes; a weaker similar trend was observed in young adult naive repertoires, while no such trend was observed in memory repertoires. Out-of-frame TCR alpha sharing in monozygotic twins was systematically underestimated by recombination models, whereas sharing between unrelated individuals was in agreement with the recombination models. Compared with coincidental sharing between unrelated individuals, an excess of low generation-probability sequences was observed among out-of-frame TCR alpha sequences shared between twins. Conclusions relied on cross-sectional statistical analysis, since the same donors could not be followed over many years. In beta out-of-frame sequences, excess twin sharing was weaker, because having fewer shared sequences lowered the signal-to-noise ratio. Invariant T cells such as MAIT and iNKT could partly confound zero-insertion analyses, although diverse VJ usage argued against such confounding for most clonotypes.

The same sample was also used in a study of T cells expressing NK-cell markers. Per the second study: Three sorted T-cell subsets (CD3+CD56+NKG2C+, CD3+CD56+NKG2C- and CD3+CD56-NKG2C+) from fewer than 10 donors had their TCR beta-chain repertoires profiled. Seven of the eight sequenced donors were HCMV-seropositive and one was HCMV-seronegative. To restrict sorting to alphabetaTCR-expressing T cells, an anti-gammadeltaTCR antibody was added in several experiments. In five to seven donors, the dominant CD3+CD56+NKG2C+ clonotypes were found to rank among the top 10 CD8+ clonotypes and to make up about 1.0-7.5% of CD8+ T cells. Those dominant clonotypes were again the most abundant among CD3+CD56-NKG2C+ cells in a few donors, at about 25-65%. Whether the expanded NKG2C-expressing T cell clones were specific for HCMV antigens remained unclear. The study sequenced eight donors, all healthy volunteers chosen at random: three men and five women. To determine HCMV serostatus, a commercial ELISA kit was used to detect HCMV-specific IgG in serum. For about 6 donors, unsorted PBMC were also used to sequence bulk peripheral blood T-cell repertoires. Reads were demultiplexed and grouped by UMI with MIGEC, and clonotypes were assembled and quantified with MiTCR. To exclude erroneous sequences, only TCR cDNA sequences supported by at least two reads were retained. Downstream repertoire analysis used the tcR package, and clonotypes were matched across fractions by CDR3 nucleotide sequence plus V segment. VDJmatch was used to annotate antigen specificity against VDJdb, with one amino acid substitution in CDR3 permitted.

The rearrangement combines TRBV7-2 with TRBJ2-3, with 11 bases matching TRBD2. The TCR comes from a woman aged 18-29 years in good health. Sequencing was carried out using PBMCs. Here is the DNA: TGTGCCAGCAGCCGAAGGACTAGCGGGTACACAGATACGCAGTATTTT. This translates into CASSRRTSGYTDTQYF.